This is a list of T cell receptor beta chains from one sample in a study of blood T cell repertoires in COVID-19. Only in-frame clones appear in the TCRdb table, and some are missing; sequencing was by immunoSEQ multiplex PCR. The data show over 150,000 clones, roughly 85% seen once. Sequenced sample: PBMCs or T cells enriched from blood (not recorded which). The origin of the receptors is a man aged 40-49 years who had recovered from COVID-19. CDR3s include the opening cysteine and the closing phenylalanine or tryptophan. The order of the fields is V gene, D gene, J gene, clone size, CDR3 DNA, CDR3 protein. A D gene is named only where the DNA matches it firmly. Size tells how often a clone was seen (once, few, many) or the class of an expanded clone, and some rows leave it out.

TRBV6-6	TRBD2	TRBJ2-3	NA	TGTGCCAGCAGACCAGCGGGAGCCAGCACAGATACGCAGTATTTT	CASRPAGASTDTQYF
TRBV13	TRBD1	TRBJ2-3	NA	TGTGCCAGCAGCGCCAACAGGGGGCTAGATAGCACAGATACGCAGTATTTT	CASSANRGLDSTDTQYF
TRBV5-1	TRBD2	TRBJ2-1	NA	TGCGCCAGCAGCTCGTCCGGGACTAGCGTGAATGAGCAGTTCTTC	CASSSSGTSVNEQFF
TRBV27	NA	TRBJ1-2	NA	TGTGCCAGCAGTCACACCCCGGGAGCTAACTATGGCTACACCTTC	CASSHTPGANYGYTF
TRBV19	TRBD1	TRBJ1-2	NA	TGTGCCAGCTCCACTACACAGGGGGCATCGGGCTACACCTTC	CASSTTQGASGYTF
TRBV28	NA	TRBJ2-4	NA	TGTGCCAGTAGGGGACCGGGACTAGCCAAAAACATTCAGTACTTC	CASRGPGLAKNIQYF
TRBV28	NA	TRBJ2-7	few	TGTGCCAGCAGTCCAGGGTACTACGAGCAGTACTTC	CASSPGYYEQYF
TRBV7-9	NA	TRBJ2-7	NA	TGTGCCAGCAGCTTAGTTGGAGGGCTCGAGCAGTACTTC	CASSLVGGLEQYF
TRBV5-1	TRBD1	TRBJ1-3	NA	TGCGCCAGCAGCCCGGGACAGGGCGAGACCTCTGGAAACACCATATATTTT	CASSPGQGETSGNTIYF
TRBV7-9	TRBD1	TRBJ1-1	NA	TGTGCCAGCAGGCGTGGACAGGGAATGAACACTGAAGCTTTCTTT	CASRRGQGMNTEAFF
TRBV3-1/TRBV3-2	TRBD2	TRBJ2-7	NA	TGTGCCAGCAGCCGGGGACTAGCGGCGGGTCGGGGGGGTACCTACGAGCAGTACTTC	CASSRGLAAGRGGTYEQYF
TRBV14	NA	TRBJ2-2	NA	TGTGCCAGCAGTGGGCCCAGTCTCGCCGGGGAGCTGTTTTTT	CASSGPSLAGELFF
TRBV6-1	NA	TRBJ1-1	NA	TGTGCCAGCAGTGAAGCGACAGACTTGGGCACTGAAGCTTTCTTT	CASSEATDLGTEAFF
TRBV28	TRBD1	TRBJ2-2	NA	TGTGCCAGCAGGCTAAGACAGGGCTGGGGCGGGGAGCTGTTTTTT	CASRLRQGWGGELFF
TRBV19	TRBD2	TRBJ2-1	once	TGTGCCAGTAGTGACATAGCGGGGTTATACAATGAGCAGTTCTTC	CASSDIAGLYNEQFF
TRBV28	NA	TRBJ1-2	NA	TGTGCCAGCAGTCGGGAGTATGGCTACACCTTC	CASSREYGYTF
TRBV2	TRBD2	TRBJ2-3	NA	TGTGCCAGCAACAGAAAGGGGAGGGAAGCCCCAGATACGCAGTATTTT	CASNRKGREAPDTQYF
TRBV6-5	NA	TRBJ2-5	NA	TGTGCCAGCAGTTACGATGGACCGCGAGTGGGAGACTCCCAGTACTTC	CASSYDGPRVGDSQYF
TRBV29-1	NA	TRBJ1-1	NA	TGCAGCGTTGAAGGACAGGTTAACACTGAAGCTTTCTTT	CSVEGQVNTEAFF
TRBV7-8	NA	TRBJ1-2	NA	TGTGCCAGCAGCGACGGGGAAGGCTACACCTTC	CASSDGEGYTF
TRBV12-3/TRBV12-4	NA	TRBJ2-7	NA	TGTGCCAGCAGTTTACACACCTACGAGCAGTACTTC	CASSLHTYEQYF
TRBV14	NA	TRBJ1-1	NA	TGTGCCAGCAGCCCGGGGGGACTTCTTGAAGCTTTCTTT	CASSPGGLLEAFF
TRBV12-5	NA	TRBJ1-6	NA	TGTGCTAGTGGCCTGGGCGCGAATCTGAATTCACCCCTCCACTTT	CASGLGANLNSPLHF
TRBV4-1	NA	TRBJ2-1	few	TGCGCCAGCAGCCAAGGCACTCCTGACAATGAGCAGTTCTTC	CASSQGTPDNEQFF
TRBV29-1	TRBD1	TRBJ1-1	NA	TGCAGCGTAGAAACAGGGGGCGTGAACACTGAAGCTTTCTTT	CSVETGGVNTEAFF
TRBV30	TRBD1	TRBJ1-3	NA	TGTGCCTGGAGTCGGACAGGGGGAAACACCATATATTTT	CAWSRTGGNTIYF
TRBV29-1	TRBD1	TRBJ2-7	once	TGCAGCGTTGGGGACAGCTACGAGCAGTACTTC	CSVGDSYEQYF
TRBV2	TRBD2	TRBJ2-5	NA	TGTGCCAGCAGCGACCCCTACAAGCGGGAGGGCCTGGAGACCCAGTACTTC	CASSDPYKREGLETQYF